This T cell receptor beta chain emerged from a study of beta chain features in type 1 diabetes. Study-wide findings and caveats: Across patients, naive, central memory and Treg TCRB repertoires exhibited apparently greater similarity than was observed across healthy donors. When Type 1 diabetes patients were examined, their TCRB CDR3s proved moderately but significantly shorter in all four CD4+ subsets.

For this clone: Its specificity is not known.

Reverse transcribing all isolated RNA meant expressed TCRB transcripts were sequenced. Data came from immunoSEQ multiplex PCR; TCRdb stores just in-frame clones and leaves some out. This table holds hundreds of thousands of clones, 14% to 15% found once. The CDR3 runs 21 residues. The V gene's germline CDR1 is LGHNA and CDR2 YSLEER. Trimming removed 3 bases from V and 5 bases from J; junction bases left unmatched: 22. The sample consisted of naive CD4+ T cells from blood. The chain links TRBV4-3 to TRBJ2-3; 11 bases are shared with TRBD2. This clonotype originated in a young man with type 1 diabetes. The CDR3 is CASSQRGSASGGTGLIDTQYF. The CDR3 region has the DNA TGCGCCAGCAGCCAGAGGGGGAGCGCTAGCGGGGGGACCGGGTTGATAGATACGCAGTATTTT.